The next 28 T cell receptor beta chains were all read from a single sample in a study of blood T cells in healthy people across ages. Alongside a J-beta primer mix, a sample-barcoded 5' primer served in a second PCR lasting roughly 6 to 11 cycles. TCRdb recomputed calls from the 5' RACE reads with MiXCR, one row per CDR3 protein. Of some 370,000 distinct CDR3 sequences in the sample, about 55% were seen once. The sample consisted of blood. Receptors were obtained from a man aged 60-69 years in good health.

This clonotype was picked up many times. The chain is built from TRBV7-2 and TRBJ2-1; the match to TRBD1 covers 10 bases. Germline CDR1 is SGHTA and CDR2 is FQGNSA. This CDR3 has 15 residues. With 5 bases clipped from V and 7 bases from J, the junction kept 8 bases outside the gene matches. The CDR3 reads CASSRPGQGTNEQFF. CDR3 DNA sequence: TGTGCCAGCAGCAGACCGGGACAGGGGACGAATGAGCAGTTCTTC.

The chain's CDR3 is CASSQGDSNEQFF. As DNA, the CDR3 is TGTGCCAGCAGCCAAGGTGATAGTAATGAGCAGTTCTTC. The rearrangement uses TRBV4-2 and TRBJ2-1, with D hard to call. The CDR3 runs to 13 residues. Trimming cost V 1 base and J 7 bases, with 8 bases left between them. From germline, CDR1 is LGHNA and CDR2 YNFKEQ.

The chain employs TRBV29-1 and TRBJ2-5, with D perhaps matching TRBD1 or TRBD2 (5 bases each). Germline V gives CDR1 SQVTM, CDR2 ANQGSEA. V lost 4 bases, J lost 4 bases, and 10 bases lay in between. This CDR3 region has 12 residues. The CDR3 protein is CSVGARGETQYF. The DNA for the CDR3 is TGCAGCGTTGGTGCGAGGGGAGAGACCCAGTACTTC.

This clonotype turned up a few times. The V call is TRBV9, the J call TRBJ2-1; D ambiguous. V was clipped by 4 bases and J by 5 bases, with 10 bases between them. There are 13 residues in the CDR3. From germline, CDR1 is SGDLS and CDR2 YYNGEE. As DNA, the CDR3 is TGTGCCAGCAGCACAGACATAAACAATGAGCAGTTCTTC. Its protein product is CASSTDINNEQFF. The variable domain in full, with the rest retrieved from reference TRBV9 and TRBJ2-1, is DSGVTQTPKHLITATGQRVTLRCSPRSGDLSVYWYQQSLDQGLQFLIQYYNGEERAKGNILERFSAQQFPDLHSELNLSSLELGDSALYFCASSTDINNEQFFGPGTRLTVL.

The chain recombines TRBV10-3 with TRBJ1-2, with 9 bases matching TRBD1. Losses at the gene ends were 0 bases for V and 4 bases for J; bases not matched to a gene: 6. This CDR3 contains 16 residues. Germline-derived CDR1 and CDR2 are ENHRY and SYGVKD. The CDR3 sequence is CAISESDRGQLYGYTF. CDR3 coding DNA: TGTGCCATCAGTGAGTCGGACAGGGGACAACTCTATGGCTACACCTTC.

This chain's CDR3 is CSVGGQGLENIQYF. CDR3 nucleotides: TGCAGCGTTGGAGGACAGGGACTTGAAAACATTCAGTACTTC. V usage is TRBV29-1 and J usage is TRBJ2-4; 8 bases agree with TRBD1. V dropped 4 bases and J dropped 5; count of bases not matched to a gene: 7. Germline V gives CDR1 SQVTM, CDR2 ANQGSEA. The CDR3 consists of 14 residues.

The chain employs TRBV29-1 and TRBJ2-5; D is unclear. The length of the CDR3 is 13 residues. Germline CDR1 is SQVTM and CDR2 is ANQGSEA. V lost 5 bases and J 11 bases, leaving 21 bases between the germline ends. The CDR3 loop is CSVIPRDGWWQYF. CDR3 coding DNA: TGCAGCGTTATCCCCCGCGACGGGTGGTGGCAGTACTTC.

This chain joins TRBV5-8 and TRBJ2-5, with D maybe TRBD1 (6 bases). The CDR3 runs to 15 residues. Trimming pared 6 bases from V and 4 bases from J, leaving 19 bases between. Looked up from germline, CDR1 is SGHTS and CDR2 is YDEGEE. This chain's CDR3 is CASIPSGQGRETQYF. Here the CDR3 DNA reads TGTGCCAGCATCCCCAGTGGGCAGGGGCGAGAGACCCAGTACTTC.

The chain uses TRBV7-2 and TRBJ2-3; D might be TRBD2 (6 bases). Trimming pared 2 bases from V and 3 bases from J, leaving 12 bases between. The germline gives CDR1 SGHTA, CDR2 FQGNSA. The CDR3 has 15 residues. CDR3 nucleotides: TGTGCCAGCAGCTTAAGGCTAGCGCCAACAGATACGCAGTATTTT. Its protein product is CASSLRLAPTDTQYF.

This clonotype was recorded a few times. The V and J genes are TRBV7-2 and TRBJ2-7; 7 bases map to TRBD1. V was clipped by 4 bases and J by 0 bases; unmatched bases: 6. This CDR3 has 15 residues. Germline values: CDR1 SGHTA, CDR2 FQGNSA. Here the CDR3 reads CASSSDRAGSYEQYF. CDR3 coding DNA: TGTGCCAGCAGCTCAGACAGGGCGGGCTCCTACGAGCAGTACTTC.

This clonotype was seen a few times. The genes are TRBV7-2 and TRBJ1-2; TRBD1 matches 7 bases. The J segment lost 4 bases and the V segment lost 4 bases, leaving 6 bases of the junction unmatched. The germline V gene has CDR1 SGHTA and CDR2 FQGNSA. This CDR3 region has 14 residues. This CDR3 is CASSSTGVGYGYTF. CDR3 bases: TGTGCCAGCAGCTCCACAGGGGTAGGCTATGGCTACACCTTC.

The chain links TRBV28 to TRBJ2-5; D remains ambiguous. The CDR3 extends over 14 amino acids. V was clipped by 7 bases and J by 0 bases, with 12 bases between them. Germline V CDR1 and CDR2: MDHEN, SYDVKM. The CDR3, as DNA: TGTGCCAGCACCCGGCGGCAGTACCAAGAGACCCAGTACTTC. It specifies CASTRRQYQETQYF.

This clonotype was seen repeatedly, ten times or more. For the CDR3, the DNA is TGCGCCAGCAGCCAAGGGACTAGCGGGACTCTCTCCTACGAGCAGTACTTC. This translates into CASSQGTSGTLSYEQYF. V gene TRBV4-3 combines with J gene TRBJ2-7, with TRBD2 matching over 12 bases. The CDR3 is 17 residues long. V shed 1 base, J shed 0 bases, and the junction held 4 bases outside the gene matches. Germline assignment: CDR1 LGHNA and CDR2 YSLEER.

The chain's CDR3 is CSAYGPDPGNEQFF. The CDR3 DNA follows: TGCAGTGCTTACGGACCAGACCCTGGCAATGAGCAGTTCTTC. This chain connects TRBV20-1 to TRBJ2-1, with no clear D. The V end was cut by 5 bases, the J end by 6 bases, with 17 bases between. This CDR3 has 14 amino acids. Per the germline V gene, CDR1 is DFQATT and CDR2 is SNEGSKA (reference sequence).

The chain links TRBV20-1 to TRBJ2-1; no clear D. Germline values: CDR1 DFQATT, CDR2 SNEGSKA (reference sequence). V gave up 8 bases and J gave up 6 bases, with 17 bases separating them. This CDR3 has 13 amino acids. CDR3 region: CSIRPLQGNEQFF. CDR3 DNA sequence: TGCAGTATTCGCCCACTCCAAGGCAATGAGCAGTTCTTC.

This clonotype has more than one count but fewer than ten. A much bigger clone sits one base away, suggesting this may be a read error. The V call is TRBV28, the J call TRBJ2-4; D is tentatively TRBD1 or TRBD2 (5 bases each). Between the trimmed V and J ends, which lost 3 bases and 1 base, there was a span of 13 bases. This CDR3 contains 16 residues. Germline-derived CDR1 and CDR2 are MDHEN and SYDVKM. CDR3 residues: CASSFLFREAKNIQYF. CDR3 nucleotides: TGTGCCAGCAGTTTTCTTTTCAGGGAGGCCAAAAACATTCAGTACTTC.

This clonotype was counted ten times or more. This chain links TRBV6-1 with TRBJ2-7; D is unresolved. The CDR3 is made up of 15 amino acids. Trimming stripped 3 bases from V and 0 bases from J, with 12 bases between. CDR1 is MNHNS, CDR2 SASEGT, per germline. This CDR3 is CASSDPQRSSYEQYF. The CDR3 coding sequence is TGTGCCAGCAGTGACCCCCAAAGGAGCTCCTACGAGCAGTACTTC.

Notes on this clonotype: The junction departs from germline at one end; a sequencing error may be responsible. The rearrangement joins TRBV20-1 to TRBJ2-6, with TRBD2 matching over 11 bases. The germline gives CDR1 DFQATT, CDR2 SNEGSKA (reference sequence). The CDR3 has 18 amino acids. CDR3 coding DNA: TGCAGTGCTACCCCGGGACTAGCGGCCCGCTCTAGGGCCAGCGTCCTGACTTTC. Residues: CSATPGLAARSRASVLTF.

This clonotype was seen repeatedly, ten times or more. The gene calls are TRBV28 and TRBJ2-2; weak D call: TRBD1 (6 bases). Trimming removed 5 bases at V and 7 bases at J, with 11 bases between. The length of the CDR3 is 13 residues. Germline V gives CDR1 MDHEN, CDR2 SYDVKM. The DNA of the CDR3 is TGTGCCAGCAGTACCAGGGGAGTCGGGGAGCTGTTTTTT. It codes for CASSTRGVGELFF.

In DNA, the CDR3 is TGCGCCAGCAGCCACTTCGACTATGGCTACACCTTC. It encodes CASSHFDYGYTF. The chain couples TRBV4-3 to TRBJ1-2; D gene ambiguous. Germline assignment: CDR1 LGHNA and CDR2 YSLEER. The CDR3 covers 12 residues. V lost 3 bases, J lost 3 bases, and 5 bases lay in between.

The chain links TRBV24-1 to TRBJ1-4; maybe TRBD1 (6 bases). Germline CDR1 reads KGHDR; CDR2 reads SFDVKD. The CDR3 contains 15 residues. Trimming pared 4 bases from V and 6 bases from J, leaving 14 bases between. The CDR3 is CATSEGRKGDEKLFF. DNA of the CDR3: TGTGCCACCAGTGAGGGCAGGAAGGGGGATGAAAAACTGTTTTTT.

A few counts support this clonotype. V usage is TRBV10-1 and J usage is TRBJ1-2; D gene uncertain. Germline V gene lookup returns CDR1 WNHNN and CDR2 SYGVQD (reference sequence). V lost 6 bases, J lost 7 bases, and 15 bases lay in between. CDR3 length: 13 residues. The CDR3, as DNA: TGCGCCAGCAGCCCGGGCCTTGAAAGTGGCTACACCTTC. Translated: CASSPGLESGYTF.

This clonotype was found many times. The gene calls are TRBV25-1 and TRBJ2-7; D is undetermined. CDR3 size: 11 residues. V shed 5 bases and J shed 4 bases, with 6 bases lying between them. CDR1 MGHDK and CDR2 SYGVNS come from the germline V gene. For the CDR3, the DNA is TGTGCCAGCAGTCAGAGGTACGAGCAGTACTTC. Its protein is CASSQRYEQYF.

The chain employs TRBV4-2 and TRBJ2-7, with D tentatively TRBD2 (6 bases). Germline assignment: CDR1 LGHNA and CDR2 YNFKEQ. CDR3 length equals 15 residues. V was trimmed by 0 bases and J by 2 bases, leaving 11 bases between them. CDR3 coding DNA: TGTGCCAGCAGCCAAGAAAGCGGGCTAACCTACGAGCAGTACTTC. Translating gives CASSQESGLTYEQYF.

There are a few counts of this clonotype. The J gene is TRBJ2-1, the V gene TRBV30, with TRBD1 matching 9 bases. CDR3 length equals 16 residues. Losses at the gene ends were 3 bases for V and 6 bases for J; bases not matched to a gene: 12. Germline V gives CDR1 GTSNPN, CDR2 SVGIG (reference sequence). CDR3 sequence (DNA): TGTGCCTGGAGACAGGGGGCGACGAGGGTTCTCAATGAGCAGTTCTTC. Protein sequence: CAWRQGATRVLNEQFF.

On this clonotype itself: A read error is possible here, since a much larger clone lies one base away. This CDR3 is CASSLEVADEQFF. The CDR3 bases are TGTGCCAGCAGCTTAGAGGTGGCCGATGAGCAGTTCTTC. The V gene is TRBV7-9, the J gene TRBJ2-1; no firm D call. The CDR3 extends over 13 amino acids. The germline V gene encodes CDR1 SEHNR and CDR2 FQNEAQ (reference sequence). Trimming removed 1 base at V and 8 bases at J, with 9 bases between.

This clonotype appeared a few times. V and J are TRBV20-1 and TRBJ2-7; TRBD2 agrees at 8 bases. The ends lost 8 bases at V and 1 base at J; junction bases unmatched: 10. The CDR3 covers 14 residues. Germline-derived CDR1 and CDR2 are DFQATT and SNEGSKA (reference sequence). CDR3 in amino acids: CSSRSGSLSYEQYF. The DNA of the CDR3 is TGCAGTTCCCGAAGCGGGAGCCTTTCCTACGAGCAGTACTTC.

The gene calls are TRBV6-2 or TRBV6-3 and TRBJ2-1; 9 bases are a match to TRBD2. Germline-derived CDR1 and CDR2 are MNHEY and SVGEGT. This CDR3 spans 14 amino acids. Losses at the gene ends were 6 bases for V and 9 bases for J; bases not matched to a gene: 9. CDR3: CASRASGVNSEQFF. The CDR3 DNA reads as TGTGCCAGCAGGGCTAGCGGGGTAAACAGTGAGCAGTTCTTC.